Shown below are 11 T cell receptor beta chains from a single sample sequenced in a study of shared clonotypes between healthy human individuals. TCRdb's copy holds only in-frame clones and misses some; the assay was immunoSEQ multiplex PCR. This table holds millions of clones, approximately 92% found once. The sequenced sample was naive CD4+ T cells sorted from blood. Subset specified: CD45RA+ positively selected. These receptors were collected from a man aged 18 to 30 in good health.

The V gene is TRBV18, the J gene TRBJ2-3; 9 positions match TRBD2. Germline V gives CDR1 KGHSH, CDR2 LQKENI. V trimming: 3 bases; J trimming: 0 bases; junction bases outside the gene matches: 7. CDR3 length equals 17 residues. The CDR3 protein is CASSPSAAGGSTDTQYF. In nucleotides, the CDR3 is TGTGCCAGCTCACCTTCAGCAGCGGGAGGTAGCACAGATACGCAGTATTTT.

The chain joins TRBV7-3 to TRBJ2-5; D unresolved. CDR1 and CDR2 (germline): SGHTA, FQGTGA. The V end was cut by 8 bases, the J end by 5 bases, with 12 bases between. This CDR3 contains 12 residues. In DNA, the CDR3 is TGTGCCAGCCGCAAGGATGACGAGACCCAGTACTTC. Translated: CASRKDDETQYF.

The rearrangement uses TRBV5-1 and TRBJ2-1; 9 bases align to TRBD1. Germline values: CDR1 SGHRS, CDR2 YFSETQ. The V and J ends lost 2 bases and 6 bases, in that order; junction bases with no gene match: 3. This CDR3 comprises 14 residues. CDR3 nucleotides: TGCGCCAGCAGCTTACAGGGGGCCGGCAATGAGCAGTTCTTC. Translation: CASSLQGAGNEQFF.

The chain recombines TRBV30 with TRBJ2-7, with 12 bases that match TRBD2. Per the germline V gene, CDR1 is GTSNPN and CDR2 is SVGIG (reference sequence). Trimming took 3 bases from V and 2 from J; bases not matched to a gene: 14. The length of the CDR3 is 18 residues. CDR3 loop: CAWSRGLAGWKEAYEQYF. Here the CDR3 DNA reads TGTGCCTGGAGCCGGGGACTAGCGGGCTGGAAAGAGGCCTACGAGCAGTACTTC.

This clone came up once. The V and J genes are TRBV19 and TRBJ2-5, with TRBD2 identical over 10 bases. The CDR3 is made up of 15 amino acids. Germline V gene data show CDR1 as LNHDA and CDR2 as SQIVND (reference sequence). V shed 1 base and J 4 bases; nucleotides not matched to a gene: 3. The CDR3 bases are TGTGCCAGTAGTATAGGTACTAGCGGGATAGAGACCCAGTACTTC. It yields the protein CASSIGTSGIETQYF. The variable domain in full, completed from reference TRBV19 and TRBJ2-5, reads DGGITQSPKYLFRKEGQNVTLSCEQNLNHDAMYWYRQDPGQGLRLIYYSQIVNDFQKGDIAEGYSVSREKKESFPLTVTSAQKNPTAFYLCASSIGTSGIETQYFGPGTRLLVL.

This chain links TRBV19 with TRBJ1-5; a weak D match, TRBD1 (5 bases). The CDR3 is 16 amino acids. Germline V gene sequence: CDR1 LNHDA, CDR2 SQIVND (reference sequence). Trimming removed 4 bases from V and 0 bases from J, with 13 bases in between. For the CDR3, the DNA is TGTGCCAGTAGTACTATTGGGGGTTTTAGCAATCAGCCCCAGCATTTT. This translates into CASSTIGGFSNQPQHF.

The chain recombines TRBV20-1 with TRBJ2-7; unclear D gene. This CDR3 comprises 11 residues. From germline, CDR1 is DFQATT and CDR2 SNEGSKA (reference sequence). The V and J ends lost 6 bases and 4 bases respectively, with 10 bases between them. CDR3 bases: TGCAGTGCGGAGTTTGGGTACGAGCAGTACTTC. Amino acids: CSAEFGYEQYF.

CDR3 bases: TGCAGTGCTTCCCCGAGAGCTTTCTTT. This translates into CSASPRAFF. V and J are TRBV20-1 and TRBJ1-1; D remains ambiguous. V lost 5 bases and J 10 bases, leaving 8 bases between the germline ends. Germline-derived CDR1 and CDR2 are DFQATT and SNEGSKA (reference sequence). The CDR3 spans 9 residues.

The gene calls are TRBV7-9 and TRBJ2-3, with D perhaps matching TRBD1 (5 bases). V was trimmed by 4 bases and J by 3 bases, leaving 8 bases between them. There are 13 residues in the CDR3. Looked up from germline, CDR1 is SEHNR and CDR2 is FQNEAQ (reference sequence). The CDR3 spells CASSYAGTDTQYF. CDR3 sequence (DNA): TGTGCCAGCAGCTATGCAGGGACAGATACGCAGTATTTT.

In DNA form, the CDR3 reads TGTGCCAGCAGTTACTCGGGGTTATACGAGCAGTACTTC. Protein sequence: CASSYSGLYEQYF. This chain uses TRBV6-6 with TRBJ2-7; D not resolved. The CDR3 runs 13 residues. Germline V gives CDR1 MNHNY, CDR2 SVGAGI (reference sequence). The germline V and J ends were trimmed by 0 bases and 4 bases, with 7 bases remaining between them.

This chain joins TRBV11-2 and TRBJ2-5; possible D gene TRBD1, 5 bases. The germline V and J ends were trimmed by 5 bases and 0 bases, with 19 bases remaining between them. The CDR3 extends over 17 amino acids. The germline V gene encodes CDR1 SGHAT and CDR2 FQNNGV. CDR3 in amino acids: CASSLSGQGLYQETQYF. The CDR3 DNA reads TGTGCCAGCAGCCTTTCCGGCCAGGGCCTCTACCAAGAGACCCAGTACTTC.